Below, 22 T cell receptor beta chains from the same sample are listed, as sequenced in a study of PD-L1 blockade in urothelial cancer (dated by TCRdb to about 2017). The time point label, read with the paper, signifies: peripheral blood 6 weeks after treatment start. The library was made by the immunoSEQ multiplex PCR assay. The table was pulled from immuneACCESS by TCRdb, which kept in-frame rearrangements only. Such tables lose some clones; where checked, under half of the loss comes from unresolved V genes, and the rest has no known cause. Present in this sample are about 45,000 clones, roughly four fifths of which were seen just once. In total, the top ten clones hold roughly an eighth of the sample. The sequencing used PBMCs, collected around atezolizumab (anti-PD-L1) treatment. The receptors derive from a man aged 60-69 years with urothelial cancer.

V usage is TRBV19 and J usage is TRBJ2-2; weak D call: TRBD1 (5 bases). The germline gives CDR1 LNHDA, CDR2 SQIVND (reference sequence). V was shortened by 3 bases and J by 1 base, with 6 bases between the two germline ends. This CDR3 contains 14 residues. The CDR3 loop reads CASSITGNTGELFF. Written as DNA, the CDR3 is TGTGCCAGTAGTATCACAGGGAACACCGGGGAGCTGTTTTTT.

The sample holds a few counts of this clone. The rearrangement links TRBV5-1 to TRBJ1-4; D unresolved. Germline assignment: CDR1 SGHRS and CDR2 YFSETQ. Trimming stripped 3 bases from V and 2 bases from J, with 14 bases between. The CDR3 is 16 residues long. The DNA for the CDR3 is TGCGCCAGCAGCTCGACCACGGGAGGGACTAATGAAAAACTGTTTTTT. Translation gives CASSSTTGGTNEKLFF.

The chain couples TRBV15 to TRBJ1-1; TRBD1 is a possible D gene (6 bases). This CDR3 contains 16 residues. Germline V gives CDR1 LNHNV, CDR2 YYDKDF (reference sequence). The V end was cut by 3 bases, the J end by 7 bases, with 21 bases between. CDR3 nucleotide sequence: TGTGCCACCAGCAGGGATTTAGGGGGTATCATGGGTGAAGCTTTCTTT. It encodes CATSRDLGGIMGEAFF.

The gene calls are TRBV4-1 and TRBJ2-5, with 9 bases that match TRBD2. The J call may be in error: the DNA end matches TRBJ2-7 better. CDR1 MGHRA and CDR2 YSYEKL come from the germline V gene. CDR3 length: 20 residues. CDR3 coding DNA: TGCGCCAGCAGCCAAGTCGCCGGGACAGTTGTCGTGGCGGGAGGGAACGAGCAGTACTTC. The encoded protein is CASSQVAGTVVVAGGNEQYF.

V and J are TRBV11-2 and TRBJ2-2; 10 bases fit TRBD1. The CDR3 totals 16 residues. Germline CDR1 SGHAT, CDR2 FQNNGV. V dropped 5 bases and J dropped 5; count of bases not matched to a gene: 8. The CDR3 loop reads CASSILGTGVTGELFF. The CDR3 bases are TGTGCCAGCAGCATTCTCGGGACAGGGGTTACCGGGGAGCTGTTTTTT.

The gene calls are TRBV7-9 and TRBJ2-2; 7 nucleotides match TRBD2. The germline V gene has CDR1 SEHNR and CDR2 FQNEAQ (reference sequence). The J segment lost 5 bases and the V segment lost 1 base, leaving 7 bases of the junction unmatched. The CDR3 has 16 residues. In nucleotides, the CDR3 is TGTGCCAGCAGCTTAGGGACTAGTGTGCGGACCGGGGAGCTGTTTTTT. Protein: CASSLGTSVRTGELFF.

The CDR3, as DNA: TGTGCCAGCAGCCCACAGGGTTTCACTGAAGCTTTCTTT. It specifies CASSPQGFTEAFF. V gene TRBV7-2 combines with J gene TRBJ1-1; D might be TRBD1 (6 bases). V lost 5 bases and J 4 bases, leaving 11 bases between the germline ends. Germline loops: CDR1 SGHTA, CDR2 FQGNSA. This CDR3 is built from 13 residues.

This chain links TRBV28 with TRBJ2-4; no clear D. V was clipped by 7 bases and J by 0 bases, with 13 bases between them. Germline V lookup: CDR1 MDHEN, CDR2 SYDVKM. The CDR3 extends over 15 amino acids. This chain's CDR3 is CASTGVGLAKNIQYF. CDR3 coding DNA: TGTGCCAGCACCGGAGTAGGATTAGCCAAAAACATTCAGTACTTC.

The chain uses TRBV29-1 and TRBJ1-5, with D uncertain. Germline CDR1 is SQVTM and CDR2 is ANQGSEA. Between the trimmed V and J ends, which lost 6 bases and 6 bases, there was a span of 12 bases. There are 12 residues in the CDR3. DNA for the CDR3: TGCAGCGTGGGCGGGGTTGGTCAGCCCCAGCATTTT. Translated: CSVGGVGQPQHF.

The chain combines TRBV29-1 with TRBJ2-6, with TRBD1 matching 7 bases. The germline CDR1 and CDR2 sequences are SQVTM and ANQGSEA. CDR3 length equals 16 residues. V trimming: 6 bases; J trimming: 1 base; junction bases outside the gene matches: 9. The CDR3 nucleotides are TGCAGCGTACAGGGTTGGGGACAGTCTGGGGCCAACGTCCTGACTTTC. Its protein product is CSVQGWGQSGANVLTF.

This clone appeared a single time. The chain joins TRBV7-8 to TRBJ2-5, with 7 bases that match TRBD2. The J segment lost 5 bases and the V segment lost 5 bases, leaving 11 bases of the junction unmatched. Germline V gene lookup returns CDR1 SGHVS and CDR2 FQNEAQ. This CDR3 spans 15 amino acids. CDR3 DNA sequence: TGTGCCAGCAGCGCATCAGCGGGGCGAAGGGAGACCCAGTACTTC. Encoded protein: CASSASAGRRETQYF.

The chain has TRBV25-1 and TRBJ2-3, with D perhaps TRBD2 (6 bases). The V gene's germline CDR1 is MGHDK and CDR2 SYGVNS. V was cut by 4 bases and J by 6 bases, with 17 bases left in between. The CDR3 length is 15 residues. The DNA of the CDR3 is TGTGCCAGCAGTGTCGGAGGGGTCGTCGGGGATACGCAGTATTTT. It is translated as CASSVGGVVGDTQYF.

V and J are TRBV19 and TRBJ1-5; 9 bases match TRBD1. V shed 5 bases and J 0 bases; nucleotides not matched to a gene: 8. The germline V gene encodes CDR1 LNHDA and CDR2 SQIVND (reference sequence). The length of the CDR3 is 17 residues. The DNA of the CDR3 is TGTGCCAGTAGTCCCACGGGACAGGGATTTAGCAATCAGCCCCAGCATTTT. Its translation is CASSPTGQGFSNQPQHF.

The V gene is TRBV5-1, the J gene TRBJ1-1; no firm D call. There are 13 residues in the CDR3. The germline V gene encodes CDR1 SGHRS and CDR2 YFSETQ. The germline V and J ends were trimmed by 4 bases and 1 base, with 8 bases remaining between them. CDR3 in DNA: TGCGCCAGCAGCGATGAGGGGAACACTGAAGCTTTCTTT. Translation: CASSDEGNTEAFF.

J is TRBJ2-7 and V is TRBV11-2; maybe TRBD2 (5 bases). Per the germline V gene, CDR1 is SGHAT and CDR2 is FQNNGV. The ends were cut back, 1 base at V and 6 bases at J, with 16 bases in the middle. The CDR3 consists of 15 residues. CDR3 DNA sequence: TGTGCCAGCAGCTTAGTGGGAGCTGGACGGTTCGAGCAGTACTTC. Translated, it gives CASSLVGAGRFEQYF.

The chain joins TRBV9 to TRBJ2-1; 9 bases line up with TRBD2. The CDR3 runs to 17 residues. The trim removed 7 bases at V and 0 bases at J, leaving 11 bases unmatched. Germline V gene sequence: CDR1 SGDLS, CDR2 YYNGEE. The CDR3: CASGGAGAGGSYNEQFF. In DNA form, the CDR3 reads TGTGCCAGCGGGGGAGCGGGAGCGGGGGGCTCCTACAATGAGCAGTTCTTC.

This clone was detected only once. V and J are TRBV5-8 and TRBJ1-2; D remains ambiguous. Trimming removed 0 bases from V and 8 bases from J, with 11 bases in between. Germline CDR1 and CDR2: SGHTS and YDEGEE. The CDR3 sequence is 13 residues long. CDR3 amino acids: CASSLDSQGGYTF. The CDR3 nucleotides read TGTGCCAGCAGCTTGGACAGCCAAGGAGGCTACACCTTC.

This clone came up a few times. Additional DNA sequences in this sample encode the identical CDR3. V gene TRBV18 combines with J gene TRBJ1-1; a possible D gene is TRBD1 (5 bases). There are 13 residues in the CDR3. The V gene's germline CDR1 is KGHSH and CDR2 LQKENI. Trimming cost V 4 bases and J 1 base, with 7 bases left between them. The CDR3 loop is CASSQGQNTEAFF. The CDR3 DNA is TGTGCCAGCTCACAGGGGCAGAACACTGAAGCTTTCTTT.

The table lists this clone with a count of one. The V and J genes are TRBV20-1 and TRBJ2-5; perhaps TRBD1 as D (6 bases). From germline, CDR1 is DFQATT and CDR2 SNEGSKA (reference sequence). CDR3 length: 11 amino acids. V was trimmed by 3 bases and J by 11 bases, leaving 13 bases between them. CDR3 amino acids: CSASPGAEQYF. DNA for the CDR3: TGCAGTGCTAGCCCAGGGGCGGAGCAGTACTTC.

The chain is built from TRBV30 and TRBJ2-7; 7 bases fit TRBD2. Germline CDR1 GTSNPN, CDR2 SVGIG (reference sequence). This CDR3 contains 14 residues. V was clipped by 2 bases and J by 2 bases; unmatched bases: 6. The chain's CDR3 is CAWSTGGSPYEQYF. The CDR3 DNA is TGTGCCTGGAGTACGGGAGGTAGCCCCTACGAGCAGTACTTC.

The chain has TRBV6-1 and TRBJ2-7, with 12 bases identical to TRBD2. CDR1 and CDR2 from the germline V gene are MNHNS and SASEGT. V lost 4 bases, J lost 4 bases, and 5 bases stayed unmatched. This CDR3 comprises 15 residues. The CDR3 protein is CASSGLAGGPYEQYF. The CDR3, as DNA: TGTGCCAGCAGTGGTCTAGCGGGGGGGCCTTACGAGCAGTACTTC.

This sequence joins TRBV5-1 and TRBJ1-5; TRBD1 agrees at 7 bases. This CDR3 is built from 15 residues. Germline-derived CDR1 and CDR2 are SGHRS and YFSETQ. V lost 0 bases and J lost 6; bases outside the gene matches: 6. CDR3 residues: CASSLEGAGAQPQHF. CDR3 DNA: TGCGCCAGCAGCTTGGAGGGGGCAGGGGCTCAGCCCCAGCATTTT.